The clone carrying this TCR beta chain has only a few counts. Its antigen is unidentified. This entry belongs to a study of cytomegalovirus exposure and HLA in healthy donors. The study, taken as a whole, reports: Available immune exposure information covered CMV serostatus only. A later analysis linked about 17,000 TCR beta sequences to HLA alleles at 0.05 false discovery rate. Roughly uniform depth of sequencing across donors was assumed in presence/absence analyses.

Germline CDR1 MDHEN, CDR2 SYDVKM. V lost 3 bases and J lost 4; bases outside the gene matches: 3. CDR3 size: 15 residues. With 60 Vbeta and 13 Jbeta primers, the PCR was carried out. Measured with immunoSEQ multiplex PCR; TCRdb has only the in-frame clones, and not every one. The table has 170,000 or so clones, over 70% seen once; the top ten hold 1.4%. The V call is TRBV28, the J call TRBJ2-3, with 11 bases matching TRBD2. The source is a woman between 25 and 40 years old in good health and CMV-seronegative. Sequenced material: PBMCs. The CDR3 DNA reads TGTGCCAGCAGTTTTTCGACTAGCGGGGCAGATACGCAGTATTTT. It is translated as CASSFSTSGADTQYF.